The 21 T cell receptor beta chains below come from one sample, sequenced in a study of early T cells in non-severe SARS-CoV-2 infection. TCRdb recomputed calls from the 5' RACE reads with MiXCR, one row per CDR3 protein. Altogether around 80,000 distinct CDR3 sequences are present, 12% being singletons, with the ten largest covering roughly 3.2%. The specimen sequenced was whole blood. The receptors come from an adult who was a healthcare worker with PCR-confirmed SARS-CoV-2 infection or an uninfected control (not recorded which).

This clonotype has ten or more counts. The chain employs TRBV7-2 and TRBJ2-7, with 10 bases matching TRBD2. Per the germline V gene, CDR1 is SGHTA and CDR2 is FQGNSA. V lost 1 base and J lost 7; bases outside the gene matches: 7. The CDR3 consists of 15 residues. The CDR3, as DNA: TGTGCCAGCAGCTTAGAGATAGCGGGAGGAGGGGAGCAGTACTTC. It encodes CASSLEIAGGGEQYF.

This clonotype has only a few counts. J is TRBJ2-3 and V is TRBV7-9; D gene ambiguous. CDR3 length: 13 amino acids. The germline V and J ends were trimmed by 4 bases and 0 bases, with 5 bases remaining between them. CDR1 is SEHNR and CDR2 is FQNEAQ in the germline V gene (reference sequence). The CDR3 spells CASSYTSTDTQYF. The CDR3 DNA reads TGTGCCAGCAGCTACACAAGCACAGATACGCAGTATTTT.

This clonotype was counted ten times or more. V gene TRBV6-1 combines with J gene TRBJ1-5; 10 bases are a match to TRBD1. J lost 7 bases, V lost 6 bases, and 3 bases had no gene match. CDR1 MNHNS and CDR2 SASEGT come from the germline V gene. This CDR3 spans 13 amino acids. The CDR3 loop is CASRDRGQQPQHF. As DNA, the CDR3 is TGTGCCAGCAGAGACAGGGGGCAGCAGCCCCAGCATTTT.

This clonotype was recorded at least ten times. The chain carries TRBV29-1 and TRBJ1-2; D is undetermined. The germline gives CDR1 SQVTM, CDR2 ANQGSEA. V lost 1 base, J lost 4 bases, and 10 bases lay in between. The CDR3 spans 13 residues. CDR3 in DNA: TGCAGCGTTGAAGTTTATGGAGGCTATGGCTACACCTTC. It encodes CSVEVYGGYGYTF.

This clonotype was counted a few times. V and J are TRBV12-3 or TRBV12-4 and TRBJ2-7; a weak D match, TRBD2 (5 bases). The CDR3 contains 12 residues. V shed 5 bases and J shed 2 bases, with 7 bases lying between them. CDR3 bases: TGTGCCAGCAGTGCGGGTACCTACGAGCAGTACTTC. Protein sequence: CASSAGTYEQYF.

This clonotype appeared many times. The J gene is TRBJ2-1, the V gene TRBV6-1; D gene uncertain. CDR1 and CDR2 from the germline V gene are MNHNS and SASEGT. The CDR3 spans 10 residues. Trimming removed 8 bases at V and 8 bases at J, with 7 bases between. The CDR3 DNA sequence: TGTGCCAGCGGAAATGATGAGCAGTTCTTC. Translation: CASGNDEQFF.

This clonotype counts as medium-sized. This chain connects TRBV29-1 to TRBJ1-5; the match to TRBD1 covers 10 bases. With V trimmed by 7 bases and J by 5 bases, 8 bases remained unmatched. Germline-derived CDR1 and CDR2 are SQVTM and ANQGSEA. This CDR3 is 14 amino acids long. Here the CDR3 reads CSALDRGRDQPQHF. CDR3 bases: TGCAGCGCCCTTGACAGGGGGCGCGATCAGCCCCAGCATTTT. Supplemented by reference TRBV29-1 and TRBJ1-5, the full variable domain reads SAVISQKPSRDICQRGTSLTIQCQVDSQVTMMFWYRQQPGQSLTLIATANQGSEATYESGFVIDKFPISRPNLTFSTLTVSNMSPEDSSIYLCSALDRGRDQPQHFGDGTRLSIL.

This clonotype showed up just a few times. V usage is TRBV6-5 and J usage is TRBJ2-7, with 10 bases matching TRBD1. This CDR3 comprises 14 residues. J gave up 6 bases and V 0 bases, and 2 bases lay outside the gene matches. Germline V gene lookup returns CDR1 MNHEY and CDR2 SVGAGI. DNA for the CDR3: TGTGCCAGCAGTTACTCCGGACAGGGGGGCGAGCAGTACTTC. Translated: CASSYSGQGGEQYF.

This clonotype was observed many times. This rearrangement joins TRBV28 to TRBJ1-1; D is ambiguous. The CDR3 is 15 residues long. V gave up 1 base and J gave up 0 bases, with 9 bases separating them. The germline V gene has CDR1 MDHEN and CDR2 SYDVKM. CDR3: CASSLFNSVNTEAFF. The DNA of the CDR3 is TGTGCCAGCAGTTTATTCAACAGCGTGAACACTGAAGCTTTCTTT.

This clonotype was recorded many times. The chain has TRBV7-2 and TRBJ2-3, with 10 bases matching TRBD2. V shed 4 bases, J shed 5 bases, and the junction held 9 bases outside the gene matches. The CDR3 loop spans 16 amino acids. Germline V lookup: CDR1 SGHTA, CDR2 FQGNSA. The CDR3 here is CASSSQSGRARDTQYF. DNA of the CDR3: TGTGCCAGCAGCTCGCAAAGCGGGAGGGCCAGAGATACGCAGTATTTT.

V is TRBV6-5 and J is TRBJ1-2; D might be TRBD1 (6 bases). The CDR3 loop spans 13 amino acids. V lost 7 bases and J 8 bases, leaving 17 bases between the germline ends. Germline V gene sequence: CDR1 MNHEY, CDR2 SVGAGI. CDR3 amino acids: CASTKGVLWGYTF. The CDR3 nucleotides read TGTGCCAGCACCAAGGGGGTACTATGGGGCTACACCTTC.

CDR3 sequence: CASSVGDRDAYEQYF. The CDR3 DNA follows: TGTGCCAGCAGCGTAGGAGACAGGGATGCCTACGAGCAGTACTTC. The V call is TRBV9, the J call TRBJ2-7; 7 bases are a match to TRBD1. The germline gives CDR1 SGDLS, CDR2 YYNGEE. This CDR3 is 15 amino acids long. The junction had 5 bases not matched to a gene; V was cut back by 0 bases and J by 2 bases.

This clonotype appeared many times. This chain uses TRBV10-3 with TRBJ2-1, with TRBD2 matching 8 bases. Germline assignment: CDR1 ENHRY and CDR2 SYGVKD. Trimming removed 5 bases from V and 8 bases from J; junction bases left unmatched: 2. This CDR3 has 12 amino acids. For the CDR3, the DNA is TGTGCCATCAGTCCAGCGGGAGATGAGCAGTTCTTC. It is translated as CAISPAGDEQFF.

CDR3 loop: CASSRPTSGRGNEQFF. As DNA, the CDR3 is TGTGCCAGCAGTCGTCCGACTAGCGGGAGGGGGAATGAGCAGTTCTTC. The chain combines TRBV6-5 with TRBJ2-1; TRBD2 aligns across 14 bases. This CDR3 has 16 amino acids. Germline CDR1 and CDR2: MNHEY and SVGAGI. The V segment lost 5 bases and the J segment 7 bases; nucleotides outside the gene matches: 7.

The chain links TRBV29-1 to TRBJ2-5; tentative D call: TRBD1 (6 bases). Looked up from germline, CDR1 is SQVTM and CDR2 is ANQGSEA. The CDR3 contains 12 residues. V lost 6 bases, J lost 0 bases, and 8 bases lay in between. CDR3 in amino acids: CSVYRDQETQYF. CDR3 nucleotide sequence: TGCAGCGTCTACAGGGACCAAGAGACCCAGTACTTC.

This clonotype was seen repeatedly, ten times or more. The chain couples TRBV7-2 to TRBJ2-7, with 9 bases fitting TRBD2. The trim removed 1 base at V and 0 bases at J, leaving 10 bases unmatched. The CDR3 covers 18 residues. Germline V CDR1 and CDR2: SGHTA, FQGNSA. As DNA, the CDR3 is TGTGCCAGCAGCTTAGGGATGGGCCTAGCGGGATCCTCCTACGAGCAGTACTTC. It codes for CASSLGMGLAGSSYEQYF.

The chain combines TRBV27 with TRBJ2-5; 11 bases fit TRBD1. Trimming removed 6 bases from V and 2 bases from J; junction bases left unmatched: 8. Looked up from germline, CDR1 is MNHEY and CDR2 is SMNVEV (reference sequence). The CDR3 runs to 16 residues. The CDR3 loop reads CASSHWTGGRQETQYF. CDR3 nucleotides: TGTGCCAGCAGCCATTGGACAGGGGGCCGGCAAGAGACCCAGTACTTC.

The genes are TRBV5-1 and TRBJ2-2; D possibly corresponds to TRBD1 (5 bases). The V gene lost 4 bases and the J gene lost 2 bases, with 21 bases spanning the gap. CDR3 length: 18 residues. Germline V gene lookup returns CDR1 SGHRS and CDR2 YFSETQ. The CDR3 protein is CASSQPKGRGRNTGELFF. The CDR3 bases are TGCGCCAGCAGCCAACCTAAGGGGCGCGGTCGTAACACCGGGGAGCTGTTTTTT.

This clonotype has at least ten counts. The CDR3: CASSLTHQETQYF. In DNA, the CDR3 is TGTGCCAGCAGTCTGACACACCAAGAGACCCAGTACTTC. The chain couples TRBV7-6 to TRBJ2-5, with no clear D. CDR3 length: 13 residues. The ends were cut back, 6 bases at V and 0 bases at J, with 8 bases in the middle. Per the germline V gene, CDR1 is SGHVS and CDR2 is FNYEAQ.

Only a few counts were recorded for this clonotype. V and J are TRBV20-1 and TRBJ2-3; D uncertain. Between the trimmed V and J ends, which lost 5 bases and 4 bases, there was a span of 7 bases. The CDR3 loop spans 11 amino acids. CDR1 DFQATT and CDR2 SNEGSKA come from the germline V gene (reference sequence). The CDR3 DNA reads TGCAGTGCTCCCTCGGCAGATACGCAGTATTTT. As protein: CSAPSADTQYF.

The V gene is TRBV29-1, the J gene TRBJ2-7; D may be TRBD1 (6 bases). Germline V gene data show CDR1 as SQVTM and CDR2 as ANQGSEA. V dropped 6 bases and J dropped 0 bases, with 9 bases sitting between them. The CDR3 covers 12 residues. As DNA, the CDR3 is TGCAGCGTGGGGACACACTCCTACGAGCAGTACTTC. It translates to CSVGTHSYEQYF.